These 25 T cell receptor beta chains were all obtained from the same sample, sequenced in a study of OX40 agonist ivuxolimab in advanced cancers. The protocol used for the library was the immunoSEQ multiplex PCR assay. This immuneACCESS table, as held by TCRdb, lists in-frame sequences with V and J called but not all clones. Of the missing ones, under half trace to an unresolved V gene in checked studies; the others have no known cause. This sample gives about 82,000 clones in total; 80% to 90% of them show up just once. The ten biggest clones cover about 0.76% of the sample. Sequencing was performed on CD4+ or CD8+ T cells sorted from blood, taken in a trial of the OX40 agonist ivuxolimab. The origin of the receptors is an adult with an advanced solid tumor such as melanoma, head and neck, liver or kidney cancer.

The V call is TRBV5-6, the J call TRBJ2-1, with 7 bases fitting TRBD1. The CDR3 extends over 15 amino acids. V gave up 6 bases and J gave up 5 bases; unmatched junction bases: 11. CDR1 and CDR2 from the germline V gene are SGHDT and YYEEEE. In DNA form, the CDR3 reads TGTGCCAGCATCCTATTGGGGGACAGCAACAATGAGCAGTTCTTC. Its translation is CASILLGDSNNEQFF.

This rearrangement joins TRBV19 to TRBJ2-1; D is uncertain. CDR3 length: 13 amino acids. Germline V gives CDR1 LNHDA, CDR2 SQIVND (reference sequence). Trimming removed 5 bases from V and 4 bases from J, with 9 bases in between. This CDR3 is CASSLTRYNEQFF. DNA of the CDR3: TGTGCCAGTAGTCTAACTCGGTACAATGAGCAGTTCTTC. Full variable domain (outside the CDR3, taken from reference TRBV19 and TRBJ2-1): DGGITQSPKYLFRKEGQNVTLSCEQNLNHDAMYWYRQDPGQGLRLIYYSQIVNDFQKGDIAEGYSVSREKKESFPLTVTSAQKNPTAFYLCASSLTRYNEQFFGPGTRLTVL.

The gene calls are TRBV28 and TRBJ2-7, with TRBD2 as a possible D gene (6 bases). CDR1 is MDHEN and CDR2 is SYDVKM in the germline V gene. The length of the CDR3 is 15 residues. The V and J ends lost 6 bases and 2 bases respectively, with 17 bases between them. CDR3 sequence (DNA): TGTGCCAGCAGACCCGGGGCTAGCGAAACCTACGAGCAGTACTTC. It yields the protein CASRPGASETYEQYF.

The rearrangement joins TRBV5-1 to TRBJ2-3; possibly TRBD2 for D (5 bases). Germline V lookup: CDR1 SGHRS, CDR2 YFSETQ. The V gene lost 3 bases and the J gene lost 0 bases, with 14 bases spanning the gap. This CDR3 is 16 amino acids long. The CDR3 region has the DNA TGCGCCAGCAGCTCCTCACAAGCGGCTAGCACAGATACGCAGTATTTT. It translates to CASSSSQAASTDTQYF.

The chain couples TRBV19 to TRBJ2-2; 8 bases match TRBD2. The V and J ends lost 4 bases and 3 bases, in that order; junction bases with no gene match: 4. CDR1 and CDR2 (germline): LNHDA, SQIVND (reference sequence). The CDR3 is 15 amino acids. The CDR3 sequence is CASSNGGRYTGELFF. The DNA for the CDR3 is TGTGCCAGTAGTAATGGCGGGAGGTACACCGGGGAGCTGTTTTTT.

The V call is TRBV4-2, the J call TRBJ1-5; no clear D. CDR3 length equals 14 residues. CDR1 is LGHNA and CDR2 is YNFKEQ in the germline V gene. V lost 1 base, J lost 6 bases, and 10 bases lay in between. CDR3 amino acids: CASSQALGFQPQHF. The CDR3 nucleotides read TGTGCCAGCAGCCAAGCTTTGGGGTTTCAGCCCCAGCATTTT.

The V gene is TRBV2, the J gene TRBJ2-3, with 9 bases matching TRBD2. The V gene's germline CDR1 is SNHLY and CDR2 FYNNEI. V lost 7 bases and J lost 5; bases outside the gene matches: 10. The CDR3 extends over 15 amino acids. CDR3 DNA: TGTGCCAGCAAGGAGGAAGCGGGAGGTAAAGATACGCAGTATTTT. Encoded protein: CASKEEAGGKDTQYF.

This clone appeared once. J is TRBJ2-3 and V is TRBV7-2, with 11 bases fitting TRBD2. Germline V gene data show CDR1 as SGHTA and CDR2 as FQGNSA. The ends lost 1 base at V and 4 bases at J; junction bases unmatched: 7. The CDR3 is made up of 17 amino acids. The DNA for the CDR3 is TGTGCCAGCAGCTTAGGACTAGCGGGACAGATGTCAGATACGCAGTATTTT. The encoded protein is CASSLGLAGQMSDTQYF.

The V call is TRBV6-5, the J call TRBJ2-7; D is possibly TRBD1 (6 bases). The germline CDR1 and CDR2 sequences are MNHEY and SVGAGI. The CDR3 is 13 amino acids. Trimming shortened V by 0 bases and J by 5 bases, and 8 bases separated the two germline ends. DNA for the CDR3: TGTGCCAGCAGTTACTCGGGACACAACGAGCAGTACTTC. Its translation: CASSYSGHNEQYF.

The DNA for the CDR3 is TGTGCCAGCAGTGACCGCTGGAGCAATCAGCCCCAGCATTTT. It encodes CASSDRWSNQPQHF. The chain carries TRBV6-1 and TRBJ1-5; D is uncertain. This CDR3 is built from 14 residues. Germline V gene data show CDR1 as MNHNS and CDR2 as SASEGT. With 3 bases removed from V and 1 base from J, the gap between germline ends came to 7 bases.

In DNA form, the CDR3 reads TGCAGCGTCGTTGACAGGCGGTATGGCTACACCTTC. This codes for CSVVDRRYGYTF. The chain combines TRBV29-1 with TRBJ1-2; tentatively, D is TRBD1 (6 bases). The length of the CDR3 is 12 residues. Germline CDR1 and CDR2: SQVTM and ANQGSEA. Trimming took off 6 bases at V and 5 bases at J, with 13 bases between the two ends.

V gene TRBV7-2 combines with J gene TRBJ1-3, with D possibly being TRBD1 (6 bases). Trimming shortened V by 5 bases and J by 0 bases, and 11 bases separated the two germline ends. CDR1 is SGHTA and CDR2 is FQGNSA in the germline V gene. The CDR3 has 15 amino acids. The CDR3 loop is CASSKDRSSGNTIYF. The CDR3, as DNA: TGTGCCAGCAGCAAAGACAGGAGCTCTGGAAACACCATATATTTT.

The CDR3 reads CASSLSGQVTTDTQYF. In nucleotides, the CDR3 is TGTGCCAGCAGCTTATCGGGACAGGTGACCACAGATACGCAGTATTTT. This chain links TRBV13 with TRBJ2-3; 8 bases are a match to TRBD1. Germline CDR1 and CDR2: PRHDT and FYEKMQ (reference sequence). There are 16 residues in the CDR3. The junction had 6 bases not matched to a gene; V was cut back by 2 bases and J by 2 bases. Using reference TRBV13 and TRBJ2-3 for the parts outside the CDR3, the full variable domain is AAGVIQSPRHLIKEKRETATLKCYPIPRHDTVYWYQQGPGQDPQFLISFYEKMQSDKGSIPDRFSAQQFSDYHSELNMSSLELGDSALYFCASSLSGQVTTDTQYFGPGTRLTVL.

The chain combines TRBV7-2 with TRBJ2-1; TRBD2 matches at 15 bases. CDR1 is SGHTA and CDR2 is FQGNSA in the germline V gene. The CDR3 runs to 14 residues. The J segment lost 9 bases and the V segment lost 7 bases, leaving 4 bases of the junction unmatched. In DNA form, the CDR3 reads TGTGCCAGCATAGGACTAGCGGGAGGGGGTGAGCAGTTCTTC. Protein sequence: CASIGLAGGGEQFF.

V gene TRBV7-9 combines with J gene TRBJ2-2; a weak D match, TRBD2 (6 bases). The V end lost 3 bases, the J end lost 11 bases, and 10 bases lay between the germline ends. From germline, CDR1 is SEHNR and CDR2 FQNEAQ (reference sequence). The CDR3 contains 12 residues. The CDR3 DNA reads as TGTGCCAGCAGCTTTAGCGGCACTGAGCTGTTTTTT. Residues: CASSFSGTELFF.

A remark on this clone: The junction and the germline gene differ at one end; a read error may be behind it. The chain links TRBV13 to TRBJ2-1; 13 bases match TRBD2. This CDR3 spans 19 amino acids. Germline CDR1 reads PRHDT; CDR2 reads FYEKMQ (reference sequence). For the CDR3, the DNA is TGTGCCAGCAGCCCCCCGTCAGGACTAGCGGGAGTCTCCCACAATGAGCAGTTCTTC. Its protein product is CASSPPSGLAGVSHNEQFF.

The chain has TRBV7-9 and TRBJ1-3; D is unresolved. V lost 1 base and J lost 5, with 9 bases in between. Germline-derived CDR1 and CDR2 are SEHNR and FQNEAQ (reference sequence). There are 14 residues in the CDR3. The CDR3 bases are TGTGCCAGCAGCTTAGTATCCCTTAGAAACACCATATATTTT. Protein product: CASSLVSLRNTIYF. Together with reference TRBV7-9 and TRBJ1-3, the CDR3 gives the full variable domain: DTGVSQNPRHKITKRGQNVTFRCDPISEHNRLYWYRQTLGQGPEFLTYFQNEAQLEKSRLLSDRFSAERPKGSFSTLEIQRTEQGDSAMYLCASSLVSLRNTIYFGEGSWLTVV.

This clone was seen more than once but under ten times. The genes are TRBV9 and TRBJ2-1; TRBD2 matches 8 bases. This CDR3 spans 16 amino acids. Losses at the gene ends were 0 bases for V and 6 bases for J; bases not matched to a gene: 8. Looked up from germline, CDR1 is SGDLS and CDR2 is YYNGEE. Here the CDR3 reads CASSVVPAGVPNEQFF. In DNA form, the CDR3 reads TGTGCCAGCAGCGTAGTCCCAGCGGGAGTCCCCAATGAGCAGTTCTTC.

The chain recombines TRBV6-5 with TRBJ1-1; D gene uncertain. The germline CDR1 and CDR2 sequences are MNHEY and SVGAGI. The CDR3 contains 12 residues. The chain's CDR3 is CLVWGGYTEAFF. The CDR3 DNA is TGTTTAGTGTGGGGTGGGTACACTGAAGCTTTCTTT.

This clone was observed once. J is TRBJ2-5 and V is TRBV30; a possible D gene is TRBD1 (6 bases). There are 14 residues in the CDR3. V was clipped by 0 bases and J by 6 bases, with 14 bases between them. Germline-derived CDR1 and CDR2 are GTSNPN and SVGIG (reference sequence). This CDR3 is CAWSVRGTLKTQYF. The CDR3 nucleotides read TGTGCCTGGAGTGTAAGGGGGACCTTGAAGACCCAGTACTTC.

V and J are TRBV5-1 and TRBJ1-5; 8 bases line up with TRBD1. The CDR3 covers 15 residues. In germline, CDR1 is SGHRS, CDR2 YFSETQ. After removal of 0 bases from V and 3 bases from J, the junction contained 2 bases not matched to a gene. The CDR3 nucleotides are TGCGCCAGCAGCTTGGGGGGACAGGTCAATCAGCCCCAGCATTTT. Protein: CASSLGGQVNQPQHF.

Regarding this clone: The junction departs from the called germline gene at one end, perhaps through a read error. This chain connects TRBV7-7 to TRBJ2-2; no firm D call. From germline, CDR1 is SSHAT and CDR2 FNYEAQ (reference sequence). The CDR3 totals 16 residues. CDR3 DNA: TGTGCTAGCAGCTTAGGTGGCGGATTACCCCCCGGGGAGCTGTTTTTT. Amino acid sequence: CASSLGGGLPPGELFF.

This clone is classed as medium-sized. The chain carries TRBV6-6 and TRBJ1-1, with D perhaps TRBD1 (6 bases). This CDR3 comprises 14 residues. CDR1 and CDR2 from the germline V gene are MNHNY and SVGAGI (reference sequence). Trimming stripped 2 bases from V and 1 base from J, with 8 bases between. CDR3 region: CASSYPGENTEAFF. The DNA for the CDR3 is TGTGCCAGCAGTTACCCAGGGGAGAACACTGAAGCTTTCTTT.

This clone was seen only a few times. This chain links TRBV4-1 with TRBJ2-7; 14 nucleotides align to TRBD2. Germline loops: CDR1 MGHRA, CDR2 YSYEKL. V gave up 1 base and J gave up 4 bases; unmatched junction bases: 9. The CDR3 sequence is 18 residues long. The CDR3 coding sequence is TGCGCCAGCAGCCAAGTTACGACTAGCGGGAGGGCCTTTTACGAGCAGTACTTC. Translated: CASSQVTTSGRAFYEQYF.

The chain carries TRBV15 and TRBJ2-7; 7 bases fit TRBD1. Trimming at V came to 0 bases and at J to 2 bases, leaving 10 bases not matched to a gene. This CDR3 region has 17 residues. CDR1 LNHNV and CDR2 YYDKDF come from the germline V gene (reference sequence). The CDR3 region has the DNA TGTGCCACCAGCAGAGATTCCGGCAGGGGGTACACCTACGAGCAGTACTTC. Amino acids: CATSRDSGRGYTYEQYF.